These 24 T cell receptor beta chains came from one sample sequenced in a study of T cell responses to AZD1222 COVID-19 vaccine. The method was immunoSEQ multiplex PCR; TCRdb's version includes in-frame clones alone and lacks a portion of them. The sample includes about 73,000 clones, 90% of them seen just once. The source material was peripheral blood, sampled 28 days after the second AZD1222 dose. The receptors originated from an adult who received the AZD1222 COVID-19 vaccine.

This clone is a singleton in its sample. The chain is built from TRBV3-1 (or the pseudogene TRBV3-2) and TRBJ1-1; D call uncertain. Trimming took 2 bases from V and 0 from J, leaving 10 bases between them. This CDR3 spans 15 amino acids. The V gene's germline CDR1 is LGHDT and CDR2 YNNKEL (reference sequence). CDR3 residues: CASSQKSLMNTEAFF. The CDR3 region has the DNA TGTGCCAGCAGCCAAAAATCGCTCATGAACACTGAAGCTTTCTTT.

This chain links TRBV4-1 with TRBJ2-2; 11 bases line up with TRBD2. V lost 0 bases to trimming and J lost 6 bases; unmatched junction nucleotides: 3. The CDR3 runs to 16 residues. Germline CDR1 is MGHRA and CDR2 is YSYEKL. The CDR3 coding sequence is TGCGCCAGCAGCCAAGAGGCTAGCGGGGGGTCCGGGGAGCTGTTTTTT. Amino acids: CASSQEASGGSGELFF.

This clone was detected a few times. The rearrangement joins TRBV30 to TRBJ2-7; 9 positions match TRBD1. In germline, CDR1 is GTSNPN, CDR2 SVGIG (reference sequence). After removal of 2 bases from V and 3 bases from J, the junction contained 5 bases not matched to a gene. The CDR3 contains 14 residues. The CDR3 protein is CAWSRGTGNYEQYF. For the CDR3, the DNA is TGTGCCTGGAGTCGGGGGACAGGGAACTACGAGCAGTACTTC.

This rearrangement joins TRBV4-2 to TRBJ2-7; 7 bases map to TRBD1. V gave up 4 bases and J gave up 3 bases; unmatched junction bases: 12. CDR3 size: 16 residues. Germline V lookup: CDR1 LGHNA, CDR2 YNFKEQ. The DNA for the CDR3 is TGTGCCAGCAGCCTGTTTGCCGGGACAGACTTCTACGAGCAGTACTTC. Amino acids: CASSLFAGTDFYEQYF.

This clone came up a few times. The chain carries TRBV9 and TRBJ1-6; D gene ambiguous. Germline loops: CDR1 SGDLS, CDR2 YYNGEE. Trimming left V 0 bases short and J 4 bases short, with 2 bases between. There are 13 residues in the CDR3. CDR3 protein: CASSVGYNSPLHF. CDR3 DNA: TGTGCCAGCAGCGTAGGGTATAATTCACCCCTCCACTTT.

This clone was picked up one time. Its ends do not fully match the called genes, so a read error is possible. The J gene is TRBJ1-5, the V gene TRBV6-1; TRBD1 agrees at 12 bases. CDR3 length: 17 residues. Germline V gives CDR1 MNHNS, CDR2 SASEGT. The CDR3 region has the DNA TGTGCCAGCAGTGAAGCCTACGGGACAGGGGGCAACCAGCCCCAGCATTTT. Translated, it gives CASSEAYGTGGNQPQHF.

J is TRBJ1-1 and V is TRBV4-1; no firm D call. CDR3 length: 14 amino acids. V was pared by 0 bases and J by 7 bases, with 12 bases between. CDR1 and CDR2 (germline): MGHRA, YSYEKL. CDR3 sequence: CASSQESLRSEAFF. DNA for the CDR3: TGCGCCAGCAGCCAAGAGAGCCTTAGAAGTGAAGCTTTCTTT.

CDR3 DNA: TGTGCCAGCAGCAAAAGGGTAAGTAGCAATCAGCCCCAGCATTTT. Its translation is CASSKRVSSNQPQHF. The chain couples TRBV21-1 to TRBJ1-5. TRBV21-1 is described as a pseudogene. The length of the CDR3 is 15 residues.

The chain combines TRBV5-1 with TRBJ1-6; tentative D call: TRBD1 (5 bases). Germline CDR1 and CDR2: SGHRS and YFSETQ. The CDR3 covers 13 residues. The V end was cut by 5 bases, the J end by 6 bases, with 9 bases between. CDR3 sequence (DNA): TGCGCCAGCAGGTCTACAGGTAATTCACCCCTCCACTTT. Translated, it gives CASRSTGNSPLHF.

The gene calls are TRBV30 and TRBJ1-2, with D unclear. This CDR3 comprises 12 residues. Looked up from germline, CDR1 is GTSNPN and CDR2 is SVGIG (reference sequence). Trimming stripped 3 bases from V and 4 bases from J, with 9 bases between. CDR3 region: CAWSSLPYGYTF. DNA of the CDR3: TGTGCCTGGAGCAGTCTTCCCTATGGCTACACCTTC.

This clone was observed a single time. CDR3 region: CASSLTLSSYEQYF. In DNA form, the CDR3 reads TGCGCCAGCAGCTTGACCCTTAGCTCCTACGAGCAGTACTTC. V gene TRBV5-1 combines with J gene TRBJ2-7; D is unclear. Germline loops: CDR1 SGHRS, CDR2 YFSETQ. V was clipped by 1 base and J by 0 bases, with 8 bases between them. The CDR3 is made up of 14 amino acids.

V usage is TRBV18 and J usage is TRBJ2-2; no clear D gene. The V gene lost 2 bases and the J gene lost 7 bases, with 11 bases spanning the gap. This CDR3 is built from 14 residues. Germline-derived CDR1 and CDR2 are KGHSH and LQKENI. CDR3 nucleotides: TGTGCCAGCTCACCAGATCAAACGGGCGGGGAGCTGTTTTTT. This gives the protein CASSPDQTGGELFF. The whole variable domain, remainder taken from reference TRBV18 and TRBJ2-2, is NAGVMQNPRHLVRRRGQEARLRCSPMKGHSHVYWYRQLPEEGLKFMVYLQKENIIDESGMPKERFSAEFPKEGPSILRIQQVVRGDSAAYFCASSPDQTGGELFFGEGSRLTVL.

V usage is TRBV29-1 and J usage is TRBJ1-2; a possible D gene is TRBD1 (6 bases). Deletions cut 7 bases from V and 2 bases from J, with 11 bases between. Germline V gene lookup returns CDR1 SQVTM and CDR2 ANQGSEA. CDR3 length: 12 residues. CDR3 in DNA: TGCAGCGCCCTAACAGGGAACTATGGCTACACCTTC. It is translated as CSALTGNYGYTF.

J is TRBJ1-1 and V is TRBV2; no definite D call. Trimming shortened V by 7 bases and J by 2 bases, and 14 bases separated the two germline ends. From germline, CDR1 is SNHLY and CDR2 FYNNEI. This CDR3 is built from 14 residues. CDR3 region: CASTGPSANTEAFF. CDR3 coding DNA: TGTGCCAGCACCGGCCCCAGCGCCAACACTGAAGCTTTCTTT. Variable domain in full (rest from reference TRBV2 and TRBJ1-1): EPEVTQTPSHQVTQMGQEVILRCVPISNHLYFYWYRQILGQKVEFLVSFYNNEISEKSEIFDDQFSVERPDGSNFTLKIRSTKLEDSAMYFCASTGPSANTEAFFGQGTRLTVV.

This sequence joins TRBV30 and TRBJ1-3; D is unresolved. The germline CDR1 and CDR2 sequences are GTSNPN and SVGIG (reference sequence). The CDR3 contains 15 residues. Trimming stripped 3 bases from V and 3 bases from J, with 15 bases between. CDR3: CAWRRSTASGNTIYF. The CDR3 DNA is TGTGCCTGGAGGCGTTCAACAGCGAGTGGAAACACCATATATTTT.

The table lists this clone with a count of one. The CDR3 DNA reads TGTGCCACACAAGGTAGCACAGATACGCAGTATTTT. It encodes CATQGSTDTQYF. The chain is built from TRBV14 and TRBJ2-3; D is uncertain. CDR3 length: 12 amino acids. Germline lookup yields CDR1 SGHDN and CDR2 FVKESK. Trimming stripped 10 bases from V and 0 bases from J, with 8 bases between.

The chain couples TRBV2 to TRBJ2-2; 9 bases align to TRBD1. CDR3 length: 17 residues. Per germline, CDR1 SNHLY and CDR2 FYNNEI. Trimming removed 10 bases from V and 2 bases from J; junction bases left unmatched: 14. The CDR3 is CAIATLGQGGNTGELFF. Here the CDR3 DNA reads TGTGCCATCGCAACACTGGGACAGGGCGGAAACACCGGGGAGCTGTTTTTT.

The gene calls are TRBV5-4 and TRBJ1-2; maybe TRBD1 (5 bases). The CDR3 has 15 residues. V was shortened by 4 bases and J by 7 bases, with 20 bases between the two germline ends. The germline V gene encodes CDR1 SGHNT and CDR2 YYREEE (reference sequence). This CDR3 is CASSTLGGRAFGYTF. DNA for the CDR3: TGTGCCAGCAGCACATTGGGGGGACGGGCCTTTGGCTACACCTTC. The full variable domain, rest sourced from reference TRBV5-4 and TRBJ1-2, is ETGVTQSPTHLIKTRGQQVTLRCSSQSGHNTVSWYQQALGQGPQFIFQYYREEENGRGNFPPRFSGLQFPNYSSELNVNALELDDSALYLCASSTLGGRAFGYTFGSGTRLTVV.

This clone was counted between two and nine times. The V call is TRBV18, the J call TRBJ2-7, with D perhaps matching TRBD1 or TRBD2 (5 bases each). CDR1 is KGHSH and CDR2 is LQKENI in the germline V gene. V lost 0 bases to trimming and J lost 6 bases, with 12 bases between them. The CDR3 covers 14 residues. CDR3 sequence (DNA): TGTGCCAGCTCACCACCAGTTCAGAGGGGCGAGCAGTACTTC. It encodes CASSPPVQRGEQYF.

The CDR3 DNA sequence: TGTGCCAGCAGCCGGGCGGAAGACGGAACCTATGGCTACACCTTC. Protein: CASSRAEDGTYGYTF. The rearrangement joins TRBV4-2 to TRBJ1-2; no clear D. V lost 4 bases, J lost 4 bases, and 16 bases lay in between. The CDR3 is 15 residues long. Germline CDR1 is LGHNA and CDR2 is YNFKEQ.

The chain couples TRBV6-5 to TRBJ1-2; D unclear. CDR3 length: 13 amino acids. Germline V gene lookup returns CDR1 MNHEY and CDR2 SVGAGI. V gave up 0 bases and J gave up 3 bases, with 5 bases separating them. The chain's CDR3 is CASSYSSDYGYTF. The DNA of the CDR3 is TGTGCCAGCAGTTACTCATCAGACTATGGCTACACCTTC.

V is TRBV20-1 and J is TRBJ2-5, with TRBD2 identical over 11 bases. V trimming: 3 bases; J trimming: 7 bases; junction bases outside the gene matches: 19. This CDR3 has 18 amino acids. Germline CDR1 reads DFQATT; CDR2 reads SNEGSKA (reference sequence). The CDR3 bases are TGCAGTGCTAGTTTAGGGGCTAGCGGGGGGCCCAGTGGGTGGACCCAGTACTTC. The encoded protein is CSASLGASGGPSGWTQYF.

The J gene is TRBJ2-5, the V gene TRBV6-2 or TRBV6-3; 10 bases are shared with TRBD1. The germline CDR1 and CDR2 sequences are MNHEY and SVGEGT. This CDR3 is 15 amino acids long. Losses at the gene ends were 6 bases for V and 2 bases for J; bases not matched to a gene: 6. The CDR3 nucleotides are TGTGCCAGCAGCTTACTGGGACAGGGGCAAGAGACCCAGTACTTC. It translates to CASSLLGQGQETQYF.

The J gene is TRBJ2-5, the V gene TRBV5-1; 9 bases match TRBD2. CDR1 and CDR2 (germline): SGHRS, YFSETQ. The CDR3 has 15 amino acids. The trim removed 0 bases at V and 2 bases at J, leaving 2 bases unmatched. The CDR3 spells CASSLDAGGQETQYF. The CDR3 DNA reads TGCGCCAGCAGCTTGGATGCGGGGGGGCAAGAGACCCAGTACTTC.